This TCR beta chain was profiled in a study of blood T cell repertoires in COVID-19. Study at large: Samples of COVID-19 (acute and convalescent) were obtained from the United States, Italy and Spain.

J lost 1 base, V lost 4 bases, and 9 bases had no gene match. Germline CDR1 MGHRA, CDR2 YSYEKL. The CDR3 is 16 residues long. Profiled with immunoSEQ multiplex PCR; TCRdb holds only in-frame clones, not every one. The sample consists of approximately 200,000 clones, around nine tenths of them appearing once. The TCR was taken from a woman in her sixties or seventies with acute or convalescent COVID-19. Sequencing used peripheral blood. The chain recombines TRBV4-1 with TRBJ2-5, with TRBD1 matching over 7 bases. CDR3 in amino acids: CASSPGQVNFQETQYF. The CDR3 DNA reads TGCGCCAGCAGCCCTGGACAGGTGAATTTCCAAGAGACCCAGTACTTC.